Presented here are 22 T cell receptor beta chains from one specimen sequenced in a study of blood T cells in healthy people across ages. Through a sample-barcoded 5' primer and a J-beta primer mix, a second PCR was run for roughly 7 to 11 cycles. TCRdb re-called the 5' RACE reads with MiXCR, one entry per CDR3 protein. The sample lists about 640,000 distinct CDR3 sequences; over 40% were seen once. Specimen: blood. The receptors here all came from an elderly man in good health.

To note about this clonotype: Possible read error: a much larger clone is one base away. The rearrangement joins TRBV20-1 to TRBJ1-3; 8 bases align to TRBD1. From germline, CDR1 is DFQATT and CDR2 SNEGSKA (reference sequence). The CDR3 contains 13 residues. The CDR3 DNA reads as TGCAGTGCTAGCCTGGACAGGGAGGACACCGTATATTTT. Amino acids: CSASLDREDTVYF.

This clonotype was observed a handful of times. J is TRBJ2-5 and V is TRBV6-1; possibly TRBD1 for D (6 bases). Trimming stripped 6 bases from V and 0 bases from J, with 14 bases between. Germline V gene data show CDR1 as MNHNS and CDR2 as SASEGT. There are 15 residues in the CDR3. CDR3 in amino acids: CASSGTPRNQETQYF. The CDR3 DNA reads TGTGCCAGCAGCGGGACACCTAGAAACCAAGAGACCCAGTACTTC.

The gene calls are TRBV12-3 or TRBV12-4 and TRBJ2-3; D is uncertain. The CDR3 has 15 amino acids. Trimming took off 0 bases at V and 1 base at J, with 8 bases between the two ends. The CDR3 bases are TGTGCCAGCAGTTTAGCGACAAGTCGCACAGATACGCAGTATTTT. Translation: CASSLATSRTDTQYF.

The table lists this clonotype with many counts. The chain joins TRBV7-9 to TRBJ2-3; unclear D gene. The CDR3 is made up of 14 amino acids. CDR1 is SEHNR, CDR2 FQNEAQ, per germline (reference sequence). V gave up 5 bases and J gave up 6 bases, with 15 bases separating them. Here the CDR3 DNA reads TGTGCCAGCAGCCCGCACAGTGCAGCGGATACGCAGTATTTT. Its translation: CASSPHSAADTQYF.

The V call is TRBV29-1, the J call TRBJ1-1; the D is unclear. The germline V gene encodes CDR1 SQVTM and CDR2 ANQGSEA. CDR3 length equals 12 residues. Trimming took off 4 bases at V and 1 base at J, with 7 bases between the two ends. CDR3 sequence: CSVATQNTEAFF. The CDR3, as DNA: TGCAGCGTTGCTACGCAGAACACTGAAGCTTTCTTT. The full variable domain, in which reference TRBV29-1 and TRBJ1-1 provide the parts outside the CDR3, is SAVISQKPSRDICQRGTSLTIQCQVDSQVTMMFWYRQQPGQSLTLIATANQGSEATYESGFVIDKFPISRPNLTFSTLTVSNMSPEDSSIYLCSVATQNTEAFFGQGTRLTVV.

The chain combines TRBV6-1 with TRBJ1-6; D is ambiguous. Trimming pared 4 bases from V and 0 bases from J, leaving 7 bases between. CDR3 length: 15 amino acids. The germline V gene has CDR1 MNHNS and CDR2 SASEGT. The DNA of the CDR3 is TGTGCCAGCAGTGGGACGAGCTCCTATAATTCACCCCTCCACTTT. It is translated as CASSGTSSYNSPLHF.

The J gene is TRBJ2-7, the V gene TRBV18; D is perhaps TRBD1 (6 bases). The germline V gene has CDR1 KGHSH and CDR2 LQKENI. The CDR3 has 15 amino acids. V was trimmed by 0 bases and J by 7 bases, leaving 16 bases between them. The CDR3 coding sequence is TGTGCCAGCTCACCACCGGTTTTCCCAGGGGTGGAGCAGTACTTC. Residues: CASSPPVFPGVEQYF.

This clonotype has just a few counts. V gene TRBV7-2 combines with J gene TRBJ1-2, with 9 positions matching TRBD1. V lost 5 bases and J lost 2; bases outside the gene matches: 6. Germline CDR1 is SGHTA and CDR2 is FQGNSA. The length of the CDR3 is 15 residues. CDR3 in amino acids: CASSLQQGANYGYTF. DNA for the CDR3: TGTGCCAGCAGCCTCCAACAGGGGGCGAACTATGGCTACACCTTC.

J is TRBJ2-5 and V is TRBV6-1, with D possibly called TRBD1 or TRBD2 (6 bases each). V lost 3 bases to trimming and J lost 11 bases, with 16 bases between them. CDR1 MNHNS and CDR2 SASEGT come from the germline V gene. This CDR3 region has 13 residues. CDR3 DNA: TGTGCCAGCAGTGACAGGGGAGGTAATGAGCAGTACTTC. This encodes CASSDRGGNEQYF.

There are a few counts of this clonotype. The chain links TRBV7-2 to TRBJ2-7; D is tentatively TRBD1 or TRBD2 (6 bases each). Per the germline V gene, CDR1 is SGHTA and CDR2 is FQGNSA. CDR3 length: 15 amino acids. V was cut by 5 bases and J by 6 bases, with 20 bases left in between. The DNA of the CDR3 is TGTGCCAGCAGCATTACAGGGACACCGGAGGGCGAGCAGTACTTC. Its protein is CASSITGTPEGEQYF.

As for this clonotype: Compared with germline, one end of the junction differs, possibly owing to a read error. The chain links TRBV27 to TRBJ2-1; 9 nucleotides align to TRBD1. The CDR3 is 15 residues long. Per the germline V gene, CDR1 is MNHEY and CDR2 is SMNVEV (reference sequence). In DNA, the CDR3 is TGTGCCAGCAGTCAAAGACAGGGGGTTAACAATGAGCGGTTCTTC. It encodes CASSQRQGVNNERFF.

The CDR3 here is CASSLSGTSGREQFF. The CDR3, as DNA: TGTGCCAGCAGTTTATCTGGGACTAGCGGGAGAGAGCAGTTCTTC. J is TRBJ2-1 and V is TRBV27; 14 nucleotides match TRBD2. Unmatched junction bases numbered 2, after V lost 0 bases and J lost 10 bases. CDR3 length: 15 amino acids. Germline CDR1 and CDR2: MNHEY and SMNVEV (reference sequence).

The chain combines TRBV3-1 with TRBJ2-7; TRBD1 matches 8 bases. CDR1 and CDR2 (germline): LGHDT, YNNKEL (reference sequence). The V gene end was trimmed by 3 bases and the J gene end by 2 bases; junction bases not matched to a gene: 6. CDR3 size: 15 residues. DNA for the CDR3: TGTGCCAGCAGCCATGAGGACAGGGTCCCCTACGAGCAGTACTTC. It codes for CASSHEDRVPYEQYF.

The J gene is TRBJ2-3, the V gene TRBV6-6, with D maybe TRBD2 (5 bases). The length of the CDR3 is 10 residues. V was pared by 8 bases and J by 5 bases, with 5 bases between. The germline V gene encodes CDR1 MNHNY and CDR2 SVGAGI (reference sequence). CDR3 sequence (DNA): TGTGCCAGCGGGAGAGATACGCAGTATTTT. Amino acids: CASGRDTQYF.

V is TRBV11-2 and J is TRBJ2-7; 16 bases are a match to TRBD2. The tail of the sequence fits TRBJ2-5 better, so the J call may be wrong. Looked up from germline, CDR1 is SGHAT and CDR2 is FQNNGV. This CDR3 is built from 16 residues. The CDR3 region is CASSKGTSGGALTQYF. CDR3 bases: TGTGCCAGCAGTAAGGGGACTAGCGGGGGGGCCTTGACCCAGTACTTC.

The chain recombines TRBV18 with TRBJ1-6, with D tentatively TRBD1 (6 bases). The CDR3 is made up of 14 amino acids. The germline V gene has CDR1 KGHSH and CDR2 LQKENI. The germline V and J ends were trimmed by 3 bases and 4 bases, with 7 bases remaining between them. DNA of the CDR3: TGTGCCAGCTCACCGGGGACATATAATTCACCCCTCCACTTT. Translation: CASSPGTYNSPLHF. The variable domain in full, with the rest retrieved from reference TRBV18 and TRBJ1-6, is NAGVMQNPRHLVRRRGQEARLRCSPMKGHSHVYWYRQLPEEGLKFMVYLQKENIIDESGMPKERFSAEFPKEGPSILRIQQVVRGDSAAYFCASSPGTYNSPLHFGNGTRLTVT.

J is TRBJ1-1 and V is TRBV7-2; TRBD1 aligns across 8 bases. Germline V gives CDR1 SGHTA, CDR2 FQGNSA. The CDR3 is 14 residues long. Unmatched junction bases numbered 6, after V lost 5 bases and J lost 4 bases. Here the CDR3 DNA reads TGTGCCAGCAGCAGAGACGGACAGGGCACTGAAGCTTTCTTT. It is translated as CASSRDGQGTEAFF.

The chain links TRBV30 to TRBJ2-2; tentative D call: TRBD1 (6 bases). The CDR3 is made up of 14 amino acids. Germline V gene lookup returns CDR1 GTSNPN and CDR2 SVGIG (reference sequence). V was pared by 5 bases and J by 3 bases, with 13 bases between. The CDR3 is CAWPRDTYTGELFF. The CDR3 bases are TGTGCCTGGCCCAGGGACACTTACACCGGGGAGCTGTTTTTT.

In its sample, this clonotype was seen a few times. V and J are TRBV30 and TRBJ2-3; D gene ambiguous. The CDR3 is made up of 12 amino acids. V was cut by 0 bases and J by 4 bases, with 5 bases left in between. Germline CDR1 and CDR2: GTSNPN and SVGIG (reference sequence). The CDR3 reads CAWSVTADTQYF. The CDR3 DNA reads as TGTGCCTGGAGTGTTACGGCAGATACGCAGTATTTT.

As concerns this clonotype: One end of the junction fails to match germline, which may point to a read error. The genes are TRBV28 and TRBJ2-7, with 10 bases matching TRBD1. CDR3 length equals 16 residues. The germline gives CDR1 MDHEN, CDR2 SYDVKM. The CDR3: CAGSLPGLGTGAEQYF. The CDR3 DNA reads as TGTGCCGGCAGTTTACCGGGTCTAGGGACAGGGGCCGAGCAGTACTTC.

The chain carries TRBV4-2 and TRBJ2-5; 7 nucleotides line up with TRBD2. The J call is doubtful: the DNA matches TRBJ2-7 better. CDR3 length equals 15 residues. Germline V lookup: CDR1 LGHNA, CDR2 YNFKEQ. The CDR3 loop reads CASSQADRGVHEQYF. In DNA form, the CDR3 reads TGTGCCAGCAGCCAAGCAGACCGGGGGGTCCACGAGCAGTACTTC.

This clonotype was counted ten times or more. J is TRBJ2-1 and V is TRBV20-1; D is possibly TRBD2 (6 bases). Trimming stripped 5 bases from V and 3 bases from J, with 23 bases between. Germline-derived CDR1 and CDR2 are DFQATT and SNEGSKA (reference sequence). There are 17 residues in the CDR3. The CDR3 sequence is CSALKDLTSSDYNEQFF. The CDR3 region has the DNA TGCAGTGCTTTAAAAGACTTAACTAGCTCTGACTACAATGAGCAGTTCTTC.